This T cell receptor beta chain was observed in a study of neurological immune-mediated disorders (dated by TCRdb to about 2019). For the wider study: Peripheral blood TCR-beta repertoires from HTLV-I-associated myelopathy (HAM/TSP) patients, multiple sclerosis patients and healthy controls were compared by UMI-based sequencing. The approximately 96 TCR-beta libraries covered PBMC samples along with longitudinal samples, technical triplicates, and paired sorted CD4+ and CD8+ T-cell subsets. The cohort included around 70 subjects: about 15 with HAM/TSP, around 34 with multiple sclerosis, and 20 healthy controls.

In its sample, this clonotype was seen many times. Its recognized antigen is unknown. No per-base quality is available; no much larger clone lies one base away. Findings and caveats that apply to the study as a whole: No identical CDR3 amino acid sequences were found to be shared among expanded clones across subjects, suggesting that TCR-beta repertoires were private in all groups. TCR clonal expansion was highest in HAM/TSP patients and lowest in MS patients, with MS patients falling below even healthy controls.

Counted from cysteine to phenylalanine, this CDR3 has 12 amino acids. CDR3 DNA is the only sequence kept; it has 36 bases, read in frame from the first base. Trimming takes 5 bases from V and 4 bases from J, and the germline ends sit 9 bases apart. CDR1 and CDR2 are drawn from the germline V gene (reference sequence): SEHNR, FQNEAQ. Healthy controls were blood bank volunteers in Maryland, USA. Sorted-subset TCR libraries were prepared from roughly 940,000 sorted CD4+ or CD8+ T cells. PBMCs were separated from peripheral blood using Ficoll-Hypaque density gradient centrifugation and then cryopreserved in liquid nitrogen. Paired sorted CD4+ and CD8+ subsets came from healthy controls, HAM/TSP patients and MS patients. cDNA synthesis used template-switch 5'RACE with a primer carrying a 10-nucleotide random unique molecular identifier tagging each TCR transcript. Every sequencing run yielded over 190 million TCR-beta sequences covering 15-18 subjects. Total RNA was extracted with the RNeasy kit. The KAPA Real-time Library Amplification kit was used to amplify TCR-beta VDJ regions with primers targeting the TCR constant region and the 5'RACE anchor. Sample indexes and Illumina adaptors were added in a first PCR, and a second PCR then increased library yield. After purification with Ampure beads, the TCR product of roughly 650 bp was size-selected on a 2% E-gel SizeSelection system. Before pooling, library quality was assessed on a Bioanalyzer, concentration was determined with Qubit, and library quantification was performed with the Kapa Library Quantification kit. Paired-end 2 x 150 bp sequencing of the libraries was performed on an Illumina HiSeq 2500. To increase sequence diversity, roughly 24-32% phiX was spiked into each library pool. The authors' pipeline ran thus. The quality-filtered reads were processed with the UMI-based MiGEC pipeline, whose error correction step removed more than 90% of the raw TCR sequences. VDJ genes were aligned to IMGT germline references, and clonotypes were defined by unique CDR3 amino acid sequence plus V-J genes. Clonal expansion, Shannon diversity and CDR3 relatedness were evaluated with VDJtools (CalcPairwiseDistances, ClusterSamples), while phylogenetic trees were built in CLCbio workbench. Clones with at least 8 unique UMIs were defined as expanded, with this threshold being based on coefficient-of-variation modelling across technical triplicates. The raw public reads went through TCRdb reprocessing: fastp at Q25, MiXCR clone calling, in-frame beta chains kept. Rows matching on CDR3 protein sequence are summarized as one entry with the most common DNA and genes. TCRdb's processing, not the authors' own work, is the source of the V and J calls. For this sample the table gives tens of thousands of distinct CDR3 sequences, of which around 7.2% were detected only once. Just over 5.5% of the sample is in the top ten clones.

The sequenced material came from CD4+ T cells from blood. The origin of this receptor is a man aged 45-65 years in good health. Recombination linked TRBV7-9 to TRBJ2-7, with the D gene call left open. CDR3 reads: CASSQALYEQYF. The DNA sequence is given as TGTGCCAGCAGCCAAGCCTTGTACGAGCAGTACTTC.